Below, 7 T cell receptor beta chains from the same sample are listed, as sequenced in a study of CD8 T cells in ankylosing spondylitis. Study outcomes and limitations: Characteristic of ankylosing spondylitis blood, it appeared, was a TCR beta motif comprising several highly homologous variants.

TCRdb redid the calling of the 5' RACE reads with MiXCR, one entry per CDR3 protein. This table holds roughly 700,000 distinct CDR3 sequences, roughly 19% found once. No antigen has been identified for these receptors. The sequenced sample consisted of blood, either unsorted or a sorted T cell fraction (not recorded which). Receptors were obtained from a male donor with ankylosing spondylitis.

The CDR3 reads CASSLMGQGGTEAFF. Here the CDR3 DNA reads TGTGCCAGCAGCTTAATGGGCCAGGGGGGGACTGAAGCTTTCTTT. The V gene is TRBV11-2, the J gene TRBJ1-1; TRBD1 agrees at 7 bases. Unmatched junction bases numbered 8, after V lost 2 bases and J lost 5 bases. Germline assignment: CDR1 SGHAT and CDR2 FQNNGV. The CDR3 covers 15 residues.

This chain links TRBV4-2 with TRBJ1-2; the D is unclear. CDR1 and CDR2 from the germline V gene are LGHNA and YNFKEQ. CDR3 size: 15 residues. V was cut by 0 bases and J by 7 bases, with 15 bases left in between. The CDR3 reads CASSQESVGFLGYTF. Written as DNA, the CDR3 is TGTGCCAGCAGCCAAGAGAGCGTAGGGTTTCTTGGCTACACCTTC.

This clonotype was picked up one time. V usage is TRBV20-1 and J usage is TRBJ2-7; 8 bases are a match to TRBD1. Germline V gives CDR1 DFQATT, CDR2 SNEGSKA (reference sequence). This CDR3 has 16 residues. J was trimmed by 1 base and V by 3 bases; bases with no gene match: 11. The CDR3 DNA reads TGCAGTGCTAGTCCCCGGGACAGGACGATTTCCTACGAGCAGTACTTC. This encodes CSASPRDRTISYEQYF.

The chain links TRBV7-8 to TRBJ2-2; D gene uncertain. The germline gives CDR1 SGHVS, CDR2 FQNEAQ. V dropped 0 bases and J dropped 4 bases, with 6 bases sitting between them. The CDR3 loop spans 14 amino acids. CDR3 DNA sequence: TGTGCCAGCAGCTTAGCCCGGGTCACCGGGGAGCTGTTTTTT. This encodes CASSLARVTGELFF.

As DNA, the CDR3 is TGTGCCAGCAGCGTAGTTCTTGTTCCCACCTCTAGCACAGATACGCAGTATTTT. It codes for CASSVVLVPTSSTDTQYF. The chain couples TRBV9 to TRBJ2-3; D not resolved. The CDR3 runs 18 residues. Germline CDR1 and CDR2: SGDLS and YYNGEE. Trimming cost V 0 bases and J 0 bases, with 17 bases left between them.

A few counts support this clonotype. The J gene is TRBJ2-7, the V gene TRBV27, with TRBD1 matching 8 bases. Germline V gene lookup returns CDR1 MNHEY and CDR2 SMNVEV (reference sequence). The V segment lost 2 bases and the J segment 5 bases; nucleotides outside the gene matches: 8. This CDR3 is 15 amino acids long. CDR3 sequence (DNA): TGTGCCAGCAGTTTAGGGACAGGATCTTCCCACGAGCAGTACTTC. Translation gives CASSLGTGSSHEQYF.

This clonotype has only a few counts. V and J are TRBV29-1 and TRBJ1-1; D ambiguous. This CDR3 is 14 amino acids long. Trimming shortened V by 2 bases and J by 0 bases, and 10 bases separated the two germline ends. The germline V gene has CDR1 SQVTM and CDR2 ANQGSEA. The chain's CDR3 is CSVELRELNTEAFF. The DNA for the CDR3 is TGCAGCGTTGAACTCCGGGAACTGAACACTGAAGCTTTCTTT.